Listed here are 28 T cell receptor beta chains from one sample, sequenced in a study of early T cells in non-severe SARS-CoV-2 infection. TCRdb passed the 5' RACE reads through MiXCR, listing each CDR3 protein once. The table lists over 30,000 distinct CDR3 sequences, under 5.5% of them singletons. Input material: whole blood. The origin of the receptors is an adult who was a healthcare worker with PCR-confirmed SARS-CoV-2 infection or an uninfected control (not recorded which).

This clonotype was counted at least ten times. This chain uses TRBV11-2 with TRBJ2-3; D tentatively reads TRBD1 or TRBD2 (5 bases each). V shed 6 bases and J shed 1 base, with 14 bases lying between them. The CDR3 loop spans 15 amino acids. Germline CDR1 and CDR2: SGHAT and FQNNGV. CDR3 sequence: CASRPPGARTDTQYF. The CDR3 DNA sequence: TGTGCCAGCAGGCCCCCCGGGGCGCGCACAGATACGCAGTATTTT.

The genes are TRBV11-2 and TRBJ2-1; tentatively, D is TRBD1 (6 bases). The CDR3 loop spans 15 amino acids. Germline CDR1 reads SGHAT; CDR2 reads FQNNGV. V was clipped by 4 bases and J by 1 base, with 11 bases between them. In nucleotides, the CDR3 is TGTGCCAGCAGCTCTCATAGGGGGTCCTACAATGAGCAGTTCTTC. Its translation: CASSSHRGSYNEQFF.

The rearrangement links TRBV23-1 to TRBJ2-1; 7 nucleotides align to TRBD2. TRBV23-1 has ORF status, its function being uncertain. The CDR3 length is 18 residues. V dropped 2 bases and J dropped 3; count of bases not matched to a gene: 13. The CDR3 spells CASSQGLADTTDYNEQFF. The CDR3 DNA follows: TGCGCCAGCAGTCAAGGGCTAGCGGATACCACCGACTACAATGAGCAGTTCTTC.

At least ten counts were recorded for this clonotype. The rearrangement links TRBV5-4 to TRBJ2-7; maybe TRBD2 (6 bases). The germline V gene encodes CDR1 SGHNT and CDR2 YYREEE (reference sequence). This CDR3 is built from 14 residues. With 2 bases removed from V and 2 bases from J, the gap between germline ends came to 11 bases. CDR3 DNA sequence: TGTGCCAGCAGCTTCGGCGGGGTAACCTACGAGCAGTACTTC. The encoded protein is CASSFGGVTYEQYF.

This clonotype showed up many times. The CDR3 sequence is CASSGGEFQYF. The DNA for the CDR3 is TGTGCCAGCAGCGGAGGGGAGTTTCAGTACTTC. V gene TRBV7-9 combines with J gene TRBJ2-4; D perhaps matches TRBD2 (6 bases). The V gene lost 5 bases and the J gene lost 11 bases, with 10 bases spanning the gap. The length of the CDR3 is 11 residues. Germline CDR1 reads SEHNR; CDR2 reads FQNEAQ (reference sequence).

Ten or more counts support this clonotype. The gene calls are TRBV28 and TRBJ1-5, with 9 bases identical to TRBD1. Germline V gives CDR1 MDHEN, CDR2 SYDVKM. The V gene end was trimmed by 4 bases and the J gene end by 2 bases; junction bases not matched to a gene: 12. There are 18 residues in the CDR3. In nucleotides, the CDR3 is TGTGCCAGCAGTTATTCCCCTACAGGGGGCATTGGCAATCAGCCCCAGCATTTT. Its translation: CASSYSPTGGIGNQPQHF.

This clonotype was counted at least ten times. CDR3 DNA: TGTGCCAGCAGCGGCAGACTAGCGGGGGCCACCCCGTTCACAGATACGCAGTATTTT. Encoded protein: CASSGRLAGATPFTDTQYF. The chain couples TRBV9 to TRBJ2-3; TRBD2 matches 12 bases. J gave up 2 bases and V 3 bases, and 13 bases lay outside the gene matches. Germline CDR1 reads SGDLS; CDR2 reads YYNGEE. The CDR3 runs 19 residues. Using reference TRBV9 and TRBJ2-3 for the parts outside the CDR3, the full variable domain is DSGVTQTPKHLITATGQRVTLRCSPRSGDLSVYWYQQSLDQGLQFLIQYYNGEERAKGNILERFSAQQFPDLHSELNLSSLELGDSALYFCASSGRLAGATPFTDTQYFGPGTRLTVL.

This clonotype was counted ten times or more. The chain employs TRBV7-2 and TRBJ2-3; tentatively, D is TRBD2 (6 bases). This CDR3 has 16 amino acids. The V gene's germline CDR1 is SGHTA and CDR2 FQGNSA. The V and J ends lost 1 base and 2 bases respectively, with 13 bases between them. Here the CDR3 DNA reads TGTGCCAGCAGCTTAGGTGGTGGGGGGTCCACAGATACGCAGTATTTT. Translation gives CASSLGGGGSTDTQYF.

In this sample, this clonotype turned up many times. The genes are TRBV7-9 and TRBJ2-7; no clear D. Germline-derived CDR1 and CDR2 are SEHNR and FQNEAQ (reference sequence). The CDR3 length is 13 residues. The germline V and J ends were trimmed by 3 bases and 0 bases, with 6 bases remaining between them. CDR3 DNA sequence: TGTGCCAGCAGCTTGGCATTCTCCTACGAGCAGTACTTC. Its translation: CASSLAFSYEQYF.

This clonotype was detected ten times or more. The chain carries TRBV20-1 and TRBJ1-5; the D is unclear. V dropped 1 base and J dropped 4 bases, with 5 bases sitting between them. CDR1 is DFQATT, CDR2 SNEGSKA, per germline (reference sequence). CDR3 length equals 12 residues. The CDR3 region has the DNA TGCAGTGCTAGAGCGGGGAATCAGCCCCAGCATTTT. Amino acids: CSARAGNQPQHF.

This clonotype was detected many times. The chain employs TRBV2 and TRBJ1-6; perhaps TRBD1 as D (5 bases). This CDR3 is 15 amino acids long. The ends were cut back, 3 bases at V and 4 bases at J, with 10 bases in the middle. Germline V gene lookup returns CDR1 SNHLY and CDR2 FYNNEI. This CDR3 reads CASSERGPYNSPLHF. CDR3 bases: TGTGCCAGCAGTGAGAGGGGTCCTTATAATTCACCCCTCCACTTT.

The table lists this clonotype with a few counts. The chain uses TRBV28 and TRBJ2-7; 8 bases fit TRBD1. J was trimmed by 4 bases and V by 2 bases; bases with no gene match: 7. From germline, CDR1 is MDHEN and CDR2 SYDVKM. This CDR3 contains 15 residues. The CDR3 loop reads CASSLAGTGVYEQYF. CDR3 DNA: TGTGCCAGCAGTTTAGCTGGGACAGGTGTTTACGAGCAGTACTTC.

This chain uses TRBV7-8 with TRBJ1-6; D not resolved. Per the germline V gene, CDR1 is SGHVS and CDR2 is FQNEAQ. CDR3 length equals 14 residues. Trimming removed 5 bases at V and 9 bases at J, with 14 bases between. CDR3 sequence: CASSPEYRTSPLHF. The CDR3, as DNA: TGTGCCAGCAGCCCGGAGTACCGTACTTCACCCCTCCACTTT.

This clonotype appeared a few times. The rearrangement uses TRBV3-1 and TRBJ1-4; D uncertain. CDR1 and CDR2 (germline): LGHDT, YNNKEL (reference sequence). The V gene lost 0 bases and the J gene lost 4 bases, with 6 bases spanning the gap. The CDR3 consists of 14 residues. In nucleotides, the CDR3 is TGTGCCAGCAGCCAAGATACCGGTAATGAAAAACTGTTTTTT. Protein: CASSQDTGNEKLFF.

This clonotype occurred a few times. The germline gene is not matched at one end of the junction; a read error may be the cause. The chain carries TRBV12-3 or TRBV12-4 and TRBJ2-1; 9 bases map to TRBD2. CDR3 length equals 14 residues. CDR3 amino acids: CASSLAGLYNEQFF. The CDR3 bases are TGTGCCAGCAGTCTAGCGGGGCTTTACAATGAGCAGTTCTTC.

This clonotype appeared many times. The chain combines TRBV4-2 with TRBJ2-3; 7 bases are a match to TRBD2. Germline V lookup: CDR1 LGHNA, CDR2 YNFKEQ. The ends lost 0 bases at V and 2 bases at J; junction bases unmatched: 8. The CDR3 covers 17 residues. CDR3 in DNA: TGTGCCAGCAGCCAAGATTTGCGGGAGCTGACCACAGATACGCAGTATTTT. This sequence encodes CASSQDLRELTTDTQYF.

The J gene is TRBJ2-5, the V gene TRBV7-2; unclear D gene. There are 15 residues in the CDR3. The germline V gene encodes CDR1 SGHTA and CDR2 FQGNSA. V was clipped by 6 bases and J by 5 bases, with 19 bases between them. DNA of the CDR3: TGTGCCAGCAGATCCCCTACTCTGACGAGGGAGACCCAGTACTTC. Amino acids: CASRSPTLTRETQYF.

This clonotype was seen only a few times. This could be a read error, since a much larger clone is one nucleotide away. The rearrangement joins TRBV6-2 or TRBV6-3 to TRBJ2-3; TRBD1 or TRBD2 may be the D gene (5 bases each). The CDR3 length is 14 residues. Per the germline V gene, CDR1 is MNHEY and CDR2 is SVGEGT. V lost 6 bases and J lost 4, with 14 bases in between. CDR3 in DNA: TGTGCCAGCAGCCCCCCTGGGACCTCAGATACGCAGTATTTT. It is translated as CASSPPGTSDTQYF.

This clonotype has a count of ten or more. The rearrangement uses TRBV5-4 and TRBJ2-7, with D unresolved. Germline CDR1 is SGHNT and CDR2 is YYREEE (reference sequence). V lost 2 bases to trimming and J lost 2 bases, with 8 bases between them. The CDR3 consists of 13 residues. The CDR3 is CASSLGSTYEQYF. CDR3 nucleotide sequence: TGTGCCAGCAGCTTAGGTAGCACCTACGAGCAGTACTTC.

This clonotype occurred a few times. V usage is TRBV28 and J usage is TRBJ1-5; 11 bases fit TRBD1. Germline assignment: CDR1 MDHEN and CDR2 SYDVKM. The CDR3 sequence is 18 residues long. Trimming at V came to 6 bases and at J to 2 bases, leaving 12 bases not matched to a gene. The CDR3 reads CASRLPAGTGGRNQPQHF. Written as DNA, the CDR3 is TGTGCCAGCAGACTCCCCGCCGGGACAGGGGGACGCAATCAGCCCCAGCATTTT.

V and J are TRBV7-6 and TRBJ2-7; D unresolved. Trimming removed 3 bases from V and 1 base from J, with 7 bases in between. There are 13 residues in the CDR3. CDR1 is SGHVS, CDR2 FNYEAQ, per germline. The CDR3 DNA reads TGTGCCAGCAGCTTCGGCAGATCCTACGAGCAGTACTTC. This encodes CASSFGRSYEQYF. Filled out from reference TRBV7-6 and TRBJ2-7, the complete variable domain reads GAGVSQSPRYKVTKRGQDVALRCDPISGHVSLYWYRQALGQGPEFLTYFNYEAQQDKSGLPNDRFSAERPEGSISTLTIQRTEQRDSAMYRCASSFGRSYEQYFGPGTRLTVT.

V gene TRBV25-1 combines with J gene TRBJ2-5; no clear D gene. CDR3 length: 15 amino acids. Trimming cost V 2 bases and J 0 bases, with 10 bases left between them. From germline, CDR1 is MGHDK and CDR2 SYGVNS. CDR3 region: CASSERSWYQETQYF. The CDR3 DNA reads TGTGCCAGCAGTGAACGATCTTGGTACCAAGAGACCCAGTACTTC.

This clonotype was observed at least ten times. This chain links TRBV2 with TRBJ2-2; D may be TRBD2 (7 bases). V lost 3 bases and J 13 bases, leaving 12 bases between the germline ends. Germline loops: CDR1 SNHLY, CDR2 FYNNEI. The CDR3 covers 12 residues. The CDR3 nucleotides are TGTGCCAGCAGTGAGACGGGGGGCTGGCTGTTTTTT. Translating gives CASSETGGWLFF.

This clonotype was observed many times. The genes are TRBV5-1 and TRBJ2-5, with D unresolved. The germline V gene has CDR1 SGHRS and CDR2 YFSETQ. V lost 0 bases to trimming and J lost 2 bases, with 2 bases between them. The CDR3 runs to 12 residues. CDR3: CASSLGQETQYF. In DNA, the CDR3 is TGCGCCAGCAGCTTGGGACAAGAGACCCAGTACTTC.

The chain links TRBV7-2 to TRBJ1-3; D gene uncertain. This CDR3 comprises 13 residues. Looked up from germline, CDR1 is SGHTA and CDR2 is FQGNSA. The ends were cut back, 3 bases at V and 2 bases at J, with 5 bases in the middle. CDR3 DNA: TGTGCCAGCAGCTTTCTGACTGGAAACACCATATATTTT. Its translation is CASSFLTGNTIYF.

This clonotype occurred many times. V gene TRBV5-1 combines with J gene TRBJ2-7, with D unclear. The CDR3 totals 15 residues. The V end was cut by 1 base, the J end by 0 bases, with 11 bases between. Germline assignment: CDR1 SGHRS and CDR2 YFSETQ. In nucleotides, the CDR3 is TGCGCCAGCAGCTTGCAAGTCGGAAGCTCCTACGAGCAGTACTTC. Encoded protein: CASSLQVGSSYEQYF.

This clonotype showed up many times. The chain recombines TRBV10-1 with TRBJ1-2, with no clear D. Per the germline V gene, CDR1 is WNHNN and CDR2 is SYGVQD (reference sequence). CDR3 size: 17 residues. Trimming took 2 bases from V and 1 from J, leaving 17 bases between them. Here the CDR3 DNA reads TGCGCCAGCAGTGAGCGAGAAGCGGAACGATTTAACTATGGCTACACCTTC. It encodes CASSEREAERFNYGYTF.

The rearrangement joins TRBV2 to TRBJ2-2; 8 nucleotides match TRBD2. Per the germline V gene, CDR1 is SNHLY and CDR2 is FYNNEI. The CDR3 sequence is 16 residues long. With 7 bases clipped from V and 2 bases from J, the junction kept 9 bases outside the gene matches. CDR3 sequence: CASTDARGGNTGELFF. The CDR3 DNA reads TGTGCCAGCACCGATGCCCGGGGGGGAAACACCGGGGAGCTGTTTTTT. Supplemented by reference TRBV2 and TRBJ2-2, the full variable domain reads EPEVTQTPSHQVTQMGQEVILRCVPISNHLYFYWYRQILGQKVEFLVSFYNNEISEKSEIFDDQFSVERPDGSNFTLKIRSTKLEDSAMYFCASTDARGGNTGELFFGEGSRLTVL.